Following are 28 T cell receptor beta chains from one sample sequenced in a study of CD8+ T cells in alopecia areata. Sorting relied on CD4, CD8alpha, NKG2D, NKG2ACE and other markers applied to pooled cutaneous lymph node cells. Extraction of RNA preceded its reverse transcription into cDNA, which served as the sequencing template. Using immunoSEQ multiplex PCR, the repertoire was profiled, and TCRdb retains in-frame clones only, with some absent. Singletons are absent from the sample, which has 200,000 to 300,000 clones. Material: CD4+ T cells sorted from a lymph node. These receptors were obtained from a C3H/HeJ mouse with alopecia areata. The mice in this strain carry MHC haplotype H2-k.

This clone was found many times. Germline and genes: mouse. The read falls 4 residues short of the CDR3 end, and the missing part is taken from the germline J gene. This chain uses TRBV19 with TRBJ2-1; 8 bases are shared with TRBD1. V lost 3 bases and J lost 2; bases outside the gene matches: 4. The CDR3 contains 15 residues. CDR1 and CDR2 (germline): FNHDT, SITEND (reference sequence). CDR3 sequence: CASSTPGQDYAEQFF. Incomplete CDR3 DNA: TGTGCCAGCAGTACTCCGGGACAGGACTATGCT.

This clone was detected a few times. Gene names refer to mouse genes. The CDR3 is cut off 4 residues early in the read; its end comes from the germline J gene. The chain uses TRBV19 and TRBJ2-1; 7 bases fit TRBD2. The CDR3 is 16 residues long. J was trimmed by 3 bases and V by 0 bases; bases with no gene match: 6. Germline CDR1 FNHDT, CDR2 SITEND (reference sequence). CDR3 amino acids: CASSIGLGVTYAEQFF. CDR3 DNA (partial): TGTGCCAGCAGTATAGGCCTGGGGGTGACCTATGCT.

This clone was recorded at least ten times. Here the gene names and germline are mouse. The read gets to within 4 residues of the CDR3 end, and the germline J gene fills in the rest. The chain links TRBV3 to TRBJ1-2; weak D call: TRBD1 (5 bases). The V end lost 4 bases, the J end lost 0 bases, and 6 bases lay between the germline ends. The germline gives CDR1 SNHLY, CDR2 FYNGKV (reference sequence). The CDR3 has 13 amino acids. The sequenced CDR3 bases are TGTGCCAGCAGCTCGACAGCAAACTCC. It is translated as CASSSTANS. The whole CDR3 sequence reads CASSSTANSDYTF.

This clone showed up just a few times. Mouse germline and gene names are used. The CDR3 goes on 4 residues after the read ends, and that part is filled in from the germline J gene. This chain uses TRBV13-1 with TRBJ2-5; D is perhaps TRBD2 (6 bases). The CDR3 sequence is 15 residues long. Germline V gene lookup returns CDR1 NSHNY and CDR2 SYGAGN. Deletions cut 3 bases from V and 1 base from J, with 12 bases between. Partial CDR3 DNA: TGTGCCAGCAGTGGGCCCTCTGGGGACCAAGAC. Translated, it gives CASSGPSGDQD. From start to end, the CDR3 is CASSGPSGDQDTQYF.

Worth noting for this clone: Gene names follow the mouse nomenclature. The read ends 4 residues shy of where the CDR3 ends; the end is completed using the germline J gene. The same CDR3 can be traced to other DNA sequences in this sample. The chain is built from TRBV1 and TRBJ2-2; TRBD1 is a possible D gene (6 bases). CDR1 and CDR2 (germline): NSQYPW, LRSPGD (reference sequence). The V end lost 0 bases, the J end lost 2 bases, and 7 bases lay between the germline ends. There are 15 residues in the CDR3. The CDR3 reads CTCSAERGNTGQLYF. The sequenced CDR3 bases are TGCACCTGCAGTGCAGAGAGGGGGAACACCGGG. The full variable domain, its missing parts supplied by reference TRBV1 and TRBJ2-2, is VTLLEQNPRWRLVPRGQAVNLRCILKNSQYPWMSWYQQDLQKQLQWLFTLRSPGDKEVKSLPGADYLATRVTDTELRLQVANMSQGRTLYCTCSAERGNTGQLYFGEGSKLTVL.

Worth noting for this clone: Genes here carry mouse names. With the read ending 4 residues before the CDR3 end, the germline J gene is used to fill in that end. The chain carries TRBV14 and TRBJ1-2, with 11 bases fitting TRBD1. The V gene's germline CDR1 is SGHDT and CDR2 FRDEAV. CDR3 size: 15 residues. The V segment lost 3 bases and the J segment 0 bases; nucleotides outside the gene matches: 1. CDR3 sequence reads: CASSWTGGANSDYTF. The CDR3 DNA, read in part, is TGTGCCAGCAGTTGGACAGGGGGCGCAAACTCC.

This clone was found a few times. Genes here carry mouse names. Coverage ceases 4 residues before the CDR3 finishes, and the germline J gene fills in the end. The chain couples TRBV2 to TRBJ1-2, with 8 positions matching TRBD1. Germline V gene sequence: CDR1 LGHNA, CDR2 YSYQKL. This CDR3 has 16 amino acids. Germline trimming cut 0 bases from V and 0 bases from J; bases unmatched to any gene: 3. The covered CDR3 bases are TGTGCCAGCAGCCAAGATAGGGGACAGGCAAACTCC. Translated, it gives CASSQDRGQANS. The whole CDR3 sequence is CASSQDRGQANSDYTF.

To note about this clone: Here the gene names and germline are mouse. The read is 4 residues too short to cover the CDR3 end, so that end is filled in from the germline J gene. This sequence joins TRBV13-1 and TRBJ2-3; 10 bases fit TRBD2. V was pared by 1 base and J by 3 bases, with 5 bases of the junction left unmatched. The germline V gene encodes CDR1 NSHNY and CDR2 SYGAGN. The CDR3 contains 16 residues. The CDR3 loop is CASSDLRDWGAETLYF. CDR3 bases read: TGTGCCAGCAGTGATCTCCGGGACTGGGGAGCAGAA.

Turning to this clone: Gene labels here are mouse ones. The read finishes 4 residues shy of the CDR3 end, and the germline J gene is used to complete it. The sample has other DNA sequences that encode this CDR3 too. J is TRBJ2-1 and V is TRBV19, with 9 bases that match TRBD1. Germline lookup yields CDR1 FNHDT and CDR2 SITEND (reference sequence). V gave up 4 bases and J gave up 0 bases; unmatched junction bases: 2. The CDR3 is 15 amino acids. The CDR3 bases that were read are TGTGCCAGCAGTCGGGGACAGGGTAACTATGCT. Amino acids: CASSRGQGNYA. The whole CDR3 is CASSRGQGNYAEQFF.

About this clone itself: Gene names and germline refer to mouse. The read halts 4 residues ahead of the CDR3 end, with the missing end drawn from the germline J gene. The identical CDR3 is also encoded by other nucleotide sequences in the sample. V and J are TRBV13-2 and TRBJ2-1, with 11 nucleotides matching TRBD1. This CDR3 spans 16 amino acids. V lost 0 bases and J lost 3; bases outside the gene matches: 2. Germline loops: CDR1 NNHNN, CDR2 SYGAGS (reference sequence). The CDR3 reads CASGDAGTGGYAEQFF. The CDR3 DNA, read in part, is TGTGCCAGCGGTGATGCTGGGACAGGGGGCTATGCT.

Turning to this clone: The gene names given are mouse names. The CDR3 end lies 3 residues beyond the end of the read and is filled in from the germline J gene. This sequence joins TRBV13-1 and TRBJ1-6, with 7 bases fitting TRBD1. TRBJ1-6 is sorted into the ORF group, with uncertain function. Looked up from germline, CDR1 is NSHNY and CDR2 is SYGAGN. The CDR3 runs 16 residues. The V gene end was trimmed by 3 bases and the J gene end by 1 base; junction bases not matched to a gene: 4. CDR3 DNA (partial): TGTGCCAGCAGTGGGGACAGAAGATCCTATAATTCGCCC. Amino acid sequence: CASSGDRRSYNSP. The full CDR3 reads CASSGDRRSYNSPLYF.

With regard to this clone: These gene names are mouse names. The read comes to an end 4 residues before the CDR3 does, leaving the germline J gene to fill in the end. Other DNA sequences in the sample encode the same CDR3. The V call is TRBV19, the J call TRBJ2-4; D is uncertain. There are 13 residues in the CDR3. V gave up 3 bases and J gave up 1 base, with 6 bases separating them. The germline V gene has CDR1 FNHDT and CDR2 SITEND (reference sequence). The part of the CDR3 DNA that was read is TGTGCCAGCAGTAAGGGTGGTCAAAAC. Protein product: CASSKGGQN. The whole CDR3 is CASSKGGQNTLYF.

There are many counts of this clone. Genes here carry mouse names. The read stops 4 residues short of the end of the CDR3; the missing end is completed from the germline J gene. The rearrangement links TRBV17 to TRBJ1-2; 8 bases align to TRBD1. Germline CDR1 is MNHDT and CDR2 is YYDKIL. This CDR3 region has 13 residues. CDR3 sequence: CASSRRTGFDYTF. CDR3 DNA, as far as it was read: TGTGCTAGCAGTAGGAGGACAGGGTTC.

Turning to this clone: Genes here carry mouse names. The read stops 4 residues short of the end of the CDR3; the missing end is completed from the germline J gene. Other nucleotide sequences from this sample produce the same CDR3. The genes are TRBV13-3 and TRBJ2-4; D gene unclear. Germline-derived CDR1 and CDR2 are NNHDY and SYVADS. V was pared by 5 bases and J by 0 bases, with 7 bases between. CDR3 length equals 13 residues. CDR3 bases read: TGTGCCAGCAGACAGTCTAGTCAAAAC. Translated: CASRQSSQN. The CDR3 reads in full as CASRQSSQNTLYF.

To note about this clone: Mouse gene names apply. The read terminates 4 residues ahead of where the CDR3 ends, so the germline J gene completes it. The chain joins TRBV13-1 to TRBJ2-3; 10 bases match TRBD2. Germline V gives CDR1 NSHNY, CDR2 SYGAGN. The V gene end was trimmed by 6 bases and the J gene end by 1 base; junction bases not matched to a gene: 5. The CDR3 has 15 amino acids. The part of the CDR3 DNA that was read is TGTGCCAGCAAGGCTGGGGGGGCTCGTGCAGAA. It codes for CASKAGGARAE. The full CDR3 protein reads CASKAGGARAETLYF.

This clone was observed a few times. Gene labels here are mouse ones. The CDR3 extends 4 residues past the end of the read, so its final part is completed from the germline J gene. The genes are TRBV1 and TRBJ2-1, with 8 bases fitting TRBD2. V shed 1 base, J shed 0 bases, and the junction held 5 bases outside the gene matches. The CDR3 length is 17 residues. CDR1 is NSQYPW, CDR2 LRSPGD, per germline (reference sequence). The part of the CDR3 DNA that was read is TGCACCTGCAGTGCAGGCCGGGGGGGCGCTAACTATGCT. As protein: CTCSAGRGGANYA. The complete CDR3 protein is CTCSAGRGGANYAEQFF.

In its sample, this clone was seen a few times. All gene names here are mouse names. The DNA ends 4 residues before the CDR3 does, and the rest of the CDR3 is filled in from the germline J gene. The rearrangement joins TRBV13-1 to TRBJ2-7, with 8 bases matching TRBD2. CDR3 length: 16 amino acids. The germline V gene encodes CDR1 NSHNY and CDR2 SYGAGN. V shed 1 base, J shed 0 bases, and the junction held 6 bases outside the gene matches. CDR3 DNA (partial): TGTGCCAGCAGTGATCCCCCTGGGGGGACCTCCTAT. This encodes CASSDPPGGTSY. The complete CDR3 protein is CASSDPPGGTSYEQYF.

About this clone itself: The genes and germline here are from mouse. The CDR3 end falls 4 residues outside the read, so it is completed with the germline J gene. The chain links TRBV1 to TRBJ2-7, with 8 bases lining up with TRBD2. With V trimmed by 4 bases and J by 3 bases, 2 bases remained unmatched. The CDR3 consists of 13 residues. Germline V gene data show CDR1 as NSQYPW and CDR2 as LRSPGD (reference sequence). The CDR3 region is CTCSGGLVYEQYF. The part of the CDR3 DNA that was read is TGCACCTGCAGTGGGGGACTGGTCTAT.

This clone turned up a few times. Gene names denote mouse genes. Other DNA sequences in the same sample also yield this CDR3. The part of the CDR3 DNA that was read is TGTGCCAGCAGTATACAGGGAGAT. Its protein product is CASSIQGD. The whole CDR3 sequence reads CASSIQGDEQYF. This rearrangement joins TRBV19 to TRBJ2-7, with a possible D match to TRBD1 (5 bases). The sequence runs out 4 residues before the end of the CDR3; the remainder is reconstructed from the germline J gene. The CDR3 spans 12 residues. Germline V gives CDR1 FNHDT, CDR2 SITEND (reference sequence).

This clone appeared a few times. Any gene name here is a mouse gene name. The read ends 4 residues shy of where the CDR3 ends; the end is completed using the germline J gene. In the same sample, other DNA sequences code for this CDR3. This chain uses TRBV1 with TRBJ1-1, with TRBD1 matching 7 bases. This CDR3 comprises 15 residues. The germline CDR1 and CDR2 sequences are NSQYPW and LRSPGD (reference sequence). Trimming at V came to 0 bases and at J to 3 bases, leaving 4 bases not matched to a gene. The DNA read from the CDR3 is TGCACCTGCAGTGCAGATCCCCAGGGGGACACA. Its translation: CTCSADPQGDT. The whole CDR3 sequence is CTCSADPQGDTEVFF.

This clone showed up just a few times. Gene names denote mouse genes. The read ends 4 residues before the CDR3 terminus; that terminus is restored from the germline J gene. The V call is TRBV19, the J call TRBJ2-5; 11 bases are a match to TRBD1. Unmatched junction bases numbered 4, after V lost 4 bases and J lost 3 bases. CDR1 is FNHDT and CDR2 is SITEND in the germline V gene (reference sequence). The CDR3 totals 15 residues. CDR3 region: CASSRDRGRQDTQYF. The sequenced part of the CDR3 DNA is TGTGCCAGCAGTCGGGACAGGGGGAGACAAGAC.

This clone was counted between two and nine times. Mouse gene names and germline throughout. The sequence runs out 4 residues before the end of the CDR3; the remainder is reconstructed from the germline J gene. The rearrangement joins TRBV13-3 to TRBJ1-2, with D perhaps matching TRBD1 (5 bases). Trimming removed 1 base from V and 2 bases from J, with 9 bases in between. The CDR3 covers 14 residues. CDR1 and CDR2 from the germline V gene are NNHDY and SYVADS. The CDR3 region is CASSDWAGNSDYTF. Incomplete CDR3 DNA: TGTGCCAGCAGTGATTGGGCAGGGAACTCC.

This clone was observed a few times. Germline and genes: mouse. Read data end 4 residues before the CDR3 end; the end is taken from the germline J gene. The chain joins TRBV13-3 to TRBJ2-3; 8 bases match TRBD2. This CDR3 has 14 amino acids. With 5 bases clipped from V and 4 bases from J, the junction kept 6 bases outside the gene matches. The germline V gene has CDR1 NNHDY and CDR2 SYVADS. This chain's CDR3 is CASRKGGATETLYF. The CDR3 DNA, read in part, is TGTGCCAGCAGAAAGGGGGGGGCGACAGAA.

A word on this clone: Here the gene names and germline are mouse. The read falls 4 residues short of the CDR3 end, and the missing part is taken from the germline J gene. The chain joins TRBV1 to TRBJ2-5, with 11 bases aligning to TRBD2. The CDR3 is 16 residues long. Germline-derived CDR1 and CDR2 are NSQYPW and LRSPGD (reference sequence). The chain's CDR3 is CTCSVPRDWGKDTQYF. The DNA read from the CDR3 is TGCACCTGCAGTGTCCCCCGGGACTGGGGGAAAGAC.

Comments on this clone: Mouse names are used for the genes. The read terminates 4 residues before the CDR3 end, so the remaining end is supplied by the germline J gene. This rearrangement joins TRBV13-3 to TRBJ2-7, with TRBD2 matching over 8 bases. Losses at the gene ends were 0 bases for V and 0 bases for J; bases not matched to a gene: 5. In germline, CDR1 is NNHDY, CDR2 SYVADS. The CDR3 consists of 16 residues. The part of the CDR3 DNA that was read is TGTGCCAGCAGTGATGCAAGGGGGGGCGCCTCCTAT. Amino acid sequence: CASSDARGGASY. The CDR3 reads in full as CASSDARGGASYEQYF.

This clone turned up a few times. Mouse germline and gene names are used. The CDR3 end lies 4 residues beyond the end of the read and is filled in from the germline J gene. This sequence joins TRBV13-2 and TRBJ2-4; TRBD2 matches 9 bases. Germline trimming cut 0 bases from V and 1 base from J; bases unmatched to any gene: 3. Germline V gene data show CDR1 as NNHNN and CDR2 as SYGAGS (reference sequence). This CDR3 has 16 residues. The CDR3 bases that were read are TGTGCCAGCGGTGATGCTTGGGGGGGCGGTCAAAAC. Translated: CASGDAWGGGQN. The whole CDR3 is CASGDAWGGGQNTLYF.

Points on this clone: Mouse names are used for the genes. Incomplete CDR3 DNA: TGTGCTAGCAGTAGAGGACAGGGCCTCTATGCT. It yields the protein CASSRGQGLYA. The complete CDR3 reads CASSRGQGLYAEQFF. The chain couples TRBV17 to TRBJ2-1, with 7 positions matching TRBD1. Sequencing ends 4 residues short of the CDR3 end; the germline J gene provides the rest. CDR3 size: 15 residues. The J segment lost 3 bases and the V segment lost 1 base, leaving 3 bases of the junction unmatched. The germline V gene encodes CDR1 MNHDT and CDR2 YYDKIL.

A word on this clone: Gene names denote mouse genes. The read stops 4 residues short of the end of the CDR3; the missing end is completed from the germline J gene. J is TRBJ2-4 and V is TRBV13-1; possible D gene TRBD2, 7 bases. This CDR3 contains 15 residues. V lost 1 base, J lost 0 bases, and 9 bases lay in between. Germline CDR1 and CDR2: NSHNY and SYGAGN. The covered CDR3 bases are TGTGCCAGCAGTGATCTGGGGGCTAGTCAAAAC. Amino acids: CASSDLGASQN. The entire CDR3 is CASSDLGASQNTLYF.